The 2 T cell receptor beta chains below were found in one sample sequenced in a study of metastatic and nonmetastatic thyroid tumors. No patient had received any treatment before thyroid surgery. From the PCR reads, TCRdb re-called clones with MiXCR. The sample gives some 41,000 clones, 28% of which show up once; 9.9% is in the top ten. Sequenced sample: blood. These receptors all come from a male donor with papillary thyroid cancer or a benign thyroid nodule (not recorded which). Some clones in this sample may be carry-over from other donors' samples.

In this sample, this clone turned up a few times. The J gene is TRBJ2-7, the V gene TRBV27; D not certain. The CDR3 extends over 13 amino acids. Germline-derived CDR1 and CDR2 are MNHEY and SMNVEV (reference sequence). Trimming shortened V by 6 bases and J by 2 bases, and 11 bases separated the two germline ends. The CDR3 nucleotides read TGTGCCAGCAGCGAATACAGAACCTACGAGCAGTACTTC. Its translation: CASSEYRTYEQYF.

To note about this clone: A single base separates this from a much larger clone, so it may be a read error. The chain uses TRBV20-1 and TRBJ1-1, with D uncertain. V lost 6 bases and J lost 8, with 22 bases in between. The CDR3 sequence is 14 residues long. CDR1 and CDR2 from the germline V gene are DFQATT and SNEGSKA (reference sequence). CDR3 nucleotide sequence: TGCAGTGCCCGTCCATCGTTCGCGTCGGCCGAAGCTTTCTTT. Translated: CSARPSFASAEAFF.